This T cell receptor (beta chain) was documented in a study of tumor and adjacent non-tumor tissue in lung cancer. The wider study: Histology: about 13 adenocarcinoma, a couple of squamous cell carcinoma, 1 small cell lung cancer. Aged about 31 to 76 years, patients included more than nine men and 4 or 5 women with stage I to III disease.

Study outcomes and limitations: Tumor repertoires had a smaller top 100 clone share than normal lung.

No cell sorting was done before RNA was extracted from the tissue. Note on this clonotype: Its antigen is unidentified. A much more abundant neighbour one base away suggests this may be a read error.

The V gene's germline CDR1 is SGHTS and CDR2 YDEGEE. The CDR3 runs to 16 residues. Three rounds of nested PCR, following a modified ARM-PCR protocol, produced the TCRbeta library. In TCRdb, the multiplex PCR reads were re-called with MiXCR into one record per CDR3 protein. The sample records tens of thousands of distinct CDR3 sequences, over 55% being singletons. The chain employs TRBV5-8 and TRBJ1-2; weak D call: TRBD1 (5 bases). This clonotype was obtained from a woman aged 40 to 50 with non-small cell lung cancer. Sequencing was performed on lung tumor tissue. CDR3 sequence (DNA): TGTGCCAGCAGCTTGACCTTAGGTGTAGGGGACTATGTCTACACCTTC. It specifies CASSLTLGVGDYVYTF.